This TCR beta chain was sequenced for a study of T-cell reconstitution after alpha-beta-depleted transplantation in children. Trimming pared 2 bases from V and 0 bases from J, leaving 8 bases between. Germline V CDR1 and CDR2: MDHEN, SYDVKM. The CDR3 length is 14 residues. Unique molecular identifiers were used to barcode this TCRbeta library. TCRdb itself ran the PCR reads through MiXCR, one entry per CDR3 protein. The table lists roughly 100,000 distinct CDR3 sequences, 4.5% to 7.5% of them singletons, with 6.1% in the top ten. Ten or more counts support this clonotype. The antigen is unknown. Study findings and constraints: In some patients, recipient T cells and intrathymic progenitors surviving conditioning explained high day-60 diversity. One year post-transplant, T-cell counts and diversity were largely derived from T cells produced anew.

The receptor comes from a female patient aged 2-9 years who had a stem cell transplant for Fanconi anemia, so the T cells may come from the graft donor. Here the sequenced sample was PBMCs, mostly from graft donor cells, taken 60 days after TCRalphabeta/CD19-depleted stem cell transplant. The genes are TRBV28 and TRBJ2-7; a weak D match, TRBD1 (5 bases). The CDR3 coding sequence is TGTGCCAGCAGTTTACAGGGTCTCTCCTACGAGCAGTACTTC. It yields the protein CASSLQGLSYEQYF.